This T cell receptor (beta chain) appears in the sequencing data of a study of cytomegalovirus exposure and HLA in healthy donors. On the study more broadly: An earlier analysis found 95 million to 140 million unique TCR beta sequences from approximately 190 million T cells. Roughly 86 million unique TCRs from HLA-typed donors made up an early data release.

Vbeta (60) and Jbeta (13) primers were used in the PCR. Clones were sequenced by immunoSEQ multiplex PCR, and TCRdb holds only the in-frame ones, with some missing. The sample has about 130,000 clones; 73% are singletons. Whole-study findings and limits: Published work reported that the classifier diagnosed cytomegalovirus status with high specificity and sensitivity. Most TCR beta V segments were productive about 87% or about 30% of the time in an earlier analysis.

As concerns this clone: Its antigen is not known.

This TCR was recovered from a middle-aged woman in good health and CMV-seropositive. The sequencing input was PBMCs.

CDR3 region: CASSLSQGYGYTF. As DNA, the CDR3 is TGCGCCAGCAGCTTATCACAGGGCTATGGCTACACCTTC. The V gene is TRBV5-1, the J gene TRBJ1-2, with D tentatively TRBD1 (6 bases). In germline, CDR1 is SGHRS, CDR2 YFSETQ. V was pared by 2 bases and J by 4 bases, with 9 bases between. The length of the CDR3 is 13 residues.